This T cell receptor beta chain was captured in a study of blood T cell repertoires in COVID-19. Study at large: Some COVID-19 samples were acute and others convalescent; all came from the United States, Italy and Spain.

The V gene lost 6 bases and the J gene lost 0 bases, with 12 bases spanning the gap. The germline CDR1 and CDR2 sequences are SNHLY and FYNNEI. This CDR3 has 16 amino acids. Produced via immunoSEQ multiplex PCR; TCRdb's table is partial and in-frame only. This sample has some 150,000 clones, with around 85% found just once. The sample comprised peripheral blood. The receptor was isolated from a man aged 55 to 69 with COVID-19, enrolled during active disease. The J gene is TRBJ2-6, the V gene TRBV2; D is ambiguous. Here the CDR3 DNA reads TGTGCCAGCAGGTCCAACAGTCTCTCTGGGGCCAACGTCCTGACTTTC. This translates into CASRSNSLSGANVLTF.